Below, 20 T cell receptor beta chains from the same sample are listed, as sequenced in a study of T cell responses to AZD1222 COVID-19 vaccine. Sequencing used immunoSEQ multiplex PCR; TCRdb keeps in-frame clones, though not all of them. The sample holds about 200,000 clones, just over 90% seen once. Material: peripheral blood, obtained on day 0 of MenACWY control vaccination. These receptors were taken from an adult in good health.

This chain connects TRBV3-1 (or the pseudogene TRBV3-2) to TRBJ1-1; the D is unclear. The CDR3 is made up of 14 amino acids. V was trimmed by 1 base and J by 1 base, leaving 7 bases between them. Germline CDR1 reads LGHDT; CDR2 reads YNNKEL (reference sequence). DNA for the CDR3: TGTGCCAGCAGCCAAGCTCACAGGAACACTGAAGCTTTCTTT. As protein: CASSQAHRNTEAFF.

The V gene is TRBV27, the J gene TRBJ2-1; maybe TRBD1 (6 bases). The CDR3 length is 15 residues. From germline, CDR1 is MNHEY and CDR2 SMNVEV (reference sequence). Trimming pared 5 bases from V and 8 bases from J, leaving 19 bases between. The CDR3 DNA sequence: TGTGCCAGCAGTGCCACAACCCCAACAGGGTATGAGCAGTTCTTC. Its translation: CASSATTPTGYEQFF.

The chain has TRBV13 and TRBJ1-2; 7 nucleotides agree with TRBD1. V dropped 5 bases and J dropped 5; count of bases not matched to a gene: 11. This CDR3 contains 15 residues. CDR1 PRHDT and CDR2 FYEKMQ come from the germline V gene (reference sequence). This chain's CDR3 is CASSTGQEVRYGYTF. The CDR3 DNA follows: TGTGCCAGCAGCACCGGACAGGAAGTAAGGTATGGCTACACCTTC.

This chain uses TRBV14 with TRBJ1-2; D is perhaps TRBD1 (6 bases). The germline CDR1 and CDR2 sequences are SGHDN and FVKESK. V lost 3 bases and J lost 8, with 16 bases in between. CDR3 length equals 14 residues. CDR3 protein: CASSHQRRGEGYTF. CDR3 coding DNA: TGTGCCAGCAGCCACCAGCGAAGGGGGGAAGGCTACACCTTC.

CDR3 sequence (DNA): TGTGCCAGCAGAGGGGCCACCTACGAGCAGTACTTC. Translated, it gives CASRGATYEQYF. This sequence joins TRBV2 and TRBJ2-7; possible D gene TRBD1, 5 bases. V lost 6 bases and J lost 2, with 8 bases in between. The germline CDR1 and CDR2 sequences are SNHLY and FYNNEI. This CDR3 comprises 12 residues. Based on the CDR3 plus reference TRBV2 and TRBJ2-7, the full variable domain is EPEVTQTPSHQVTQMGQEVILRCVPISNHLYFYWYRQILGQKVEFLVSFYNNEISEKSEIFDDQFSVERPDGSNFTLKIRSTKLEDSAMYFCASRGATYEQYFGPGTRLTVT.

The rearrangement links TRBV27 to TRBJ2-1, with D tentatively TRBD2 (6 bases). CDR1 and CDR2 (germline): MNHEY, SMNVEV (reference sequence). This CDR3 comprises 14 residues. V was trimmed by 11 bases and J by 6 bases, leaving 20 bases between them. DNA for the CDR3: TGTGCCGGGACGCGACTAGACTTTAGCAATGAGCAGTTCTTC. Its protein product is CAGTRLDFSNEQFF.

This clone was seen once. The gene calls are TRBV28 and TRBJ1-5, with D perhaps matching TRBD1 (6 bases). V was trimmed by 8 bases and J by 3 bases, leaving 11 bases between them. This CDR3 has 13 residues. CDR1 and CDR2 (germline): MDHEN, SYDVKM. The CDR3 nucleotides are TGTGCCAGCCGCCGGGACAACAATCAGCCCCAGCATTTT. Amino acids: CASRRDNNQPQHF. The full variable domain, completed using reference TRBV28 and TRBJ1-5, is DVKVTQSSRYLVKRTGEKVFLECVQDMDHENMFWYRQDPGLGLRLIYFSYDVKMKEKGDIPEGYSVSREKKERFSLILESASTNQTSMYLCASRRDNNQPQHFGDGTRLSIL.

The CDR3 protein is CASSQVGVGGSVNTEAFF. The CDR3 bases are TGTGCCAGCAGCCAGGTGGGGGTAGGGGGGTCTGTGAACACTGAAGCTTTCTTT. The rearrangement links TRBV4-2 to TRBJ1-1, with D perhaps matching TRBD1 (6 bases). The CDR3 contains 18 residues. CDR1 LGHNA and CDR2 YNFKEQ come from the germline V gene. V was shortened by 3 bases and J by 0 bases, with 20 bases between the two germline ends.

This clone appeared once. The chain uses TRBV30 and TRBJ1-4, with D possibly TRBD1 on 5 matching bases. Trimming shortened V by 0 bases and J by 15 bases, and 17 bases separated the two germline ends. The germline V gene has CDR1 GTSNPN and CDR2 SVGIG (reference sequence). The CDR3 is made up of 13 amino acids. CDR3: CAWSVSGQSVLFF. CDR3 nucleotides: TGTGCCTGGAGTGTCTCGGGGCAGTCGGTCTTGTTTTTT.

The V call is TRBV27, the J call TRBJ1-1, with TRBD1 matching 7 bases. The CDR3 consists of 13 residues. Per germline, CDR1 MNHEY and CDR2 SMNVEV (reference sequence). The V gene end was trimmed by 7 bases and the J gene end by 11 bases; junction bases not matched to a gene: 13. CDR3 residues: CASIQGSHGYAFF. CDR3 sequence (DNA): TGTGCCAGCATACAGGGGTCCCATGGTTACGCTTTCTTT.

This chain links TRBV12-3 or TRBV12-4 with TRBJ1-5, with D perhaps matching TRBD1 (6 bases). The ends were cut back, 4 bases at V and 3 bases at J, with 7 bases in the middle. There are 13 residues in the CDR3. CDR3 region: CASSWTVNQPQHF. CDR3 nucleotides: TGTGCCAGCAGTTGGACAGTCAATCAGCCCCAGCATTTT.

The CDR3 region is CAWSGPSDTQYF. The CDR3 bases are TGTGCCTGGAGTGGACCATCGGATACGCAGTATTTT. The chain employs TRBV30 and TRBJ2-3; D call uncertain. The germline V gene has CDR1 GTSNPN and CDR2 SVGIG (reference sequence). This CDR3 spans 12 amino acids. V lost 1 base to trimming and J lost 6 bases, with 8 bases between them.

V gene TRBV28 combines with J gene TRBJ1-3; TRBD1 matches at 8 bases. With 5 bases clipped from V and 1 base from J, the junction kept 4 bases outside the gene matches. Germline V gene sequence: CDR1 MDHEN, CDR2 SYDVKM. This CDR3 is 15 amino acids long. This CDR3 reads CASSPGGPSGNTIYF. Here the CDR3 DNA reads TGTGCCAGCAGTCCAGGGGGCCCATCTGGAAACACCATATATTTT.

The chain uses TRBV5-1 and TRBJ2-5; 7 positions agree with TRBD1. This CDR3 is built from 15 residues. Trimming cost V 4 bases and J 4 bases; bases outside gene matches: 10. Germline values: CDR1 SGHRS, CDR2 YFSETQ. The CDR3 spells CASSPSPGGIETQYF. For the CDR3, the DNA is TGCGCCAGCAGCCCCAGCCCAGGGGGTATAGAGACCCAGTACTTC.

This chain uses TRBV27 with TRBJ2-2; D unclear. Trimming took 5 bases from V and 6 from J, leaving 7 bases between them. Germline V gene lookup returns CDR1 MNHEY and CDR2 SMNVEV (reference sequence). This CDR3 contains 12 residues. In nucleotides, the CDR3 is TGTGCCAGCAGTACGTACGCCGGGGAGCTGTTTTTT. Protein: CASSTYAGELFF.

This sequence joins TRBV19 and TRBJ1-1; D is perhaps TRBD1 (6 bases). The germline CDR1 and CDR2 sequences are LNHDA and SQIVND (reference sequence). This CDR3 spans 14 amino acids. V was shortened by 3 bases and J by 5 bases, with 13 bases between the two germline ends. The CDR3 here is CASSMQGIPTEAFF. The CDR3 nucleotides are TGTGCCAGTAGTATGCAGGGGATCCCGACTGAAGCTTTCTTT.

This rearrangement joins TRBV7-2 to TRBJ1-2; D possibly corresponds to TRBD1 (5 bases). Trimming cost V 4 bases and J 4 bases, with 13 bases left between them. Germline assignment: CDR1 SGHTA and CDR2 FQGNSA. The CDR3 sequence is 14 residues long. CDR3 DNA sequence: TGTGCCAGCAGCTCTCCCAGGGTCGCCTATGGCTACACCTTC. Amino acid sequence: CASSSPRVAYGYTF.

The rearrangement uses TRBV29-1 and TRBJ2-3; 7 bases are a match to TRBD1. V lost 4 bases, J lost 2 bases, and 3 bases stayed unmatched. The germline gives CDR1 SQVTM, CDR2 ANQGSEA. The CDR3 totals 13 residues. The CDR3 coding sequence is TGCAGCGTTGCAGGACAGGTCACAGATACGCAGTATTTT. The encoded protein is CSVAGQVTDTQYF.

This sequence joins TRBV5-1 and TRBJ2-2; 8 nucleotides match TRBD2. The CDR3 runs 14 residues. The V gene's germline CDR1 is SGHRS and CDR2 YFSETQ. V shed 7 bases, J shed 7 bases, and the junction held 9 bases outside the gene matches. This chain's CDR3 is CASAPSGGIGELFF. DNA of the CDR3: TGCGCCAGCGCTCCGAGCGGGGGTATCGGGGAGCTGTTTTTT.

The chain joins TRBV7-9 to TRBJ1-4; no definite D call. Germline V lookup: CDR1 SEHNR, CDR2 FQNEAQ (reference sequence). There are 12 residues in the CDR3. With 5 bases removed from V and 8 bases from J, the gap between germline ends came to 9 bases. The CDR3 spells CASSLTTEKLFF. The CDR3 DNA follows: TGTGCCAGCAGCCTAACTACGGAAAAACTGTTTTTT.